Listed here are 18 T cell receptor beta chains from one sample, sequenced in a study of Ad26.COV2.S vaccination and SARS-CoV-2 variants (dated by TCRdb to about 2021). The receptor library was made with the immunoSEQ multiplex PCR assay. Drawn from immuneACCESS, this table holds only the in-frame rearrangements with V and J called that TCRdb kept. Clones are partly lost; checked studies trace under half to an unresolved V gene and leave the rest unexplained. The sample profile shows about 180,000 clones; about 83% of them were found once. Together, the top ten hold under 7.5% of the sample. The time point label on this specimen signifies: individuals recovered from natural SARS-CoV-2 infection. The specimen was peripheral blood, collected after recovery from COVID-19. Receptors were obtained from a human donor who had recovered from COVID-19.

The chain recombines TRBV11-2 with TRBJ2-7; TRBD2 matches at 7 bases. V dropped 3 bases and J dropped 10; count of bases not matched to a gene: 3. Germline-derived CDR1 and CDR2 are SGHAT and FQNNGV. There are 11 residues in the CDR3. The CDR3 region is CASSFGGEQYF. The CDR3 DNA reads as TGTGCCAGCAGCTTTGGGGGGGAACAGTACTTC.

The rearrangement links TRBV3-1 (or the pseudogene TRBV3-2) to TRBJ2-6; 12 bases line up with TRBD2. Germline CDR1 is LGHDT and CDR2 is YNNKEL (reference sequence). CDR3 length equals 18 residues. After removal of 1 base from V and 1 base from J, the junction contained 2 bases not matched to a gene. This CDR3 is CASSQGLAGESGANVLTF. CDR3 nucleotide sequence: TGTGCCAGCAGCCAAGGACTAGCGGGAGAATCTGGGGCCAACGTCCTGACTTTC.

The chain couples TRBV7-6 to TRBJ2-5; 7 nucleotides line up with TRBD2. V shed 0 bases, J shed 2 bases, and the junction held 12 bases outside the gene matches. Per the germline V gene, CDR1 is SGHVS and CDR2 is FNYEAQ. The CDR3 is made up of 18 amino acids. The CDR3 spells CASSLALGGKQPQETQYF. CDR3 bases: TGTGCCAGCAGCTTAGCGCTGGGAGGGAAGCAACCTCAAGAGACCCAGTACTTC.

The chain is built from TRBV7-2 and TRBJ2-3, with D possibly TRBD2 on 5 matching bases. Between the trimmed V and J ends, which lost 7 bases and 1 base, there was a span of 21 bases. This CDR3 region has 17 residues. Germline loops: CDR1 SGHTA, CDR2 FQGNSA. CDR3 bases: TGTGCCAGCAAACCCCAATGGGGAGATCCAGGCACAGATACGCAGTATTTT. This encodes CASKPQWGDPGTDTQYF.

V and J are TRBV5-1 and TRBJ2-3; D ambiguous. The V and J ends lost 5 bases and 2 bases respectively, with 18 bases between them. The germline V gene encodes CDR1 SGHRS and CDR2 YFSETQ. The CDR3 contains 16 residues. The CDR3 sequence: CASSLSNVGNTDTQYF. For the CDR3, the DNA is TGCGCCAGCAGTCTTTCGAACGTAGGTAACACAGATACGCAGTATTTT. Drawing the rest from reference TRBV5-1 and TRBJ2-3, the complete variable domain is KAGVTQTPRYLIKTRGQQVTLSCSPISGHRSVSWYQQTPGQGLQFLFEYFSETQRNKGNFPGRFSGRQFSNSRSEMNVSTLELGDSALYLCASSLSNVGNTDTQYFGPGTRLTVL.

The chain links TRBV7-2 to TRBJ1-3; D is uncertain. Per the germline V gene, CDR1 is SGHTA and CDR2 is FQGNSA. The CDR3 is 12 amino acids. Trimming took 7 bases from V and 0 from J, leaving 4 bases between them. The CDR3 loop is CASTSSGNTIYF. The CDR3, as DNA: TGTGCCAGCACATCCTCTGGAAACACCATATATTTT.

This CDR3 is CASSISGQSYEQYF. CDR3 DNA sequence: TGTGCCAGTAGTATAAGCGGACAAAGCTACGAGCAGTACTTC. V usage is TRBV19 and J usage is TRBJ2-7; D tentatively fits TRBD1 or TRBD2 (5 bases each). The germline V gene encodes CDR1 LNHDA and CDR2 SQIVND (reference sequence). The CDR3 length is 14 residues. Trimming cost V 2 bases and J 3 bases, with 11 bases left between them.

This clone was detected once. This rearrangement joins TRBV2 to TRBJ1-2, with 7 bases lining up with TRBD1. CDR3 length: 14 amino acids. Germline V gives CDR1 SNHLY, CDR2 FYNNEI. J lost 4 bases, V lost 3 bases, and 5 bases had no gene match. CDR3 DNA: TGTGCCAGCAGTGACGTCAGGGGGACCTATGGCTACACCTTC. It specifies CASSDVRGTYGYTF.

DNA for the CDR3: TGTGCCAGCACTCCCGGACTAGCGGGAGGGGATGAGCAGTTCTTC. Its translation: CASTPGLAGGDEQFF. This chain links TRBV2 with TRBJ2-1; TRBD2 matches 15 bases. V gave up 7 bases and J gave up 8 bases; unmatched junction bases: 6. The germline CDR1 and CDR2 sequences are SNHLY and FYNNEI. This CDR3 spans 15 amino acids.

The CDR3 protein is CASSLDRQSYEQYF. The CDR3 region has the DNA TGTGCCAGCAGCTTAGATAGGCAGTCCTACGAGCAGTACTTC. The chain combines TRBV11-3 with TRBJ2-7; no clear D. The length of the CDR3 is 14 residues. Germline CDR1 is SGHNT and CDR2 is YENEEA. Trimming took off 0 bases at V and 1 base at J, with 7 bases between the two ends.

The chain joins TRBV7-3 to TRBJ2-5; the match to TRBD2 covers 7 bases. The CDR3 has 15 amino acids. The V gene end was trimmed by 2 bases and the J gene end by 5 bases; junction bases not matched to a gene: 8. The germline V gene encodes CDR1 SGHTA and CDR2 FQGTGA. CDR3 amino acids: CASSLGTTLGETQYF. The CDR3 coding sequence is TGTGCCAGCAGCTTAGGGACTACCTTAGGCGAGACCCAGTACTTC.

This rearrangement joins TRBV5-1 to TRBJ2-3, with 15 bases lining up with TRBD2. The CDR3 contains 16 residues. Trimming at V came to 4 bases and at J to 6 bases, leaving 6 bases not matched to a gene. In germline, CDR1 is SGHRS, CDR2 YFSETQ. The CDR3 DNA follows: TGCGCCAGCAGCCCGGGACTAGCGGGAGGAGGTGATACGCAGTATTTT. This codes for CASSPGLAGGGDTQYF.

The chain is built from TRBV3-1 (or the pseudogene TRBV3-2) and TRBJ1-5; D is undetermined. The CDR3 has 13 residues. Germline V gives CDR1 LGHDT, CDR2 YNNKEL (reference sequence). Trimming took 0 bases from V and 6 from J, leaving 6 bases between them. The DNA of the CDR3 is TGTGCCAGCAGCCAAGAGCGGGGTCAGCCCCAGCATTTT. Amino acids: CASSQERGQPQHF.

The chain combines TRBV18 with TRBJ2-3, with D unclear. The CDR3 has 16 amino acids. Germline assignment: CDR1 KGHSH and CDR2 LQKENI. The ends were cut back, 3 bases at V and 0 bases at J, with 13 bases in the middle. The DNA of the CDR3 is TGTGCCAGCTCACCTCTAGGGATATCTAGCACAGATACGCAGTATTTT. Encoded protein: CASSPLGISSTDTQYF.

This chain uses TRBV7-2 with TRBJ2-7, with 7 bases that match TRBD1. The CDR3 is 13 amino acids. The germline gives CDR1 SGHTA, CDR2 FQGNSA. The J segment lost 6 bases and the V segment lost 3 bases, leaving 5 bases of the junction unmatched. The DNA for the CDR3 is TGTGCCAGCAGCTTGGACAGGACCCCCGAGCAGTACTTC. Its translation: CASSLDRTPEQYF. The entire variable domain, with the rest obtained from reference TRBV7-2 and TRBJ2-7, is as follows: GAGVSQSPSNKVTEKGKDVELRCDPISGHTALYWYRQSLGQGLEFLIYFQGNSAPDKSGLPSDRFSAERTGGSVSTLTIQRTQQEDSAVYLCASSLDRTPEQYFGPGTRLTVT.

The chain links TRBV6-5 to TRBJ1-4; TRBD1 aligns across 9 bases. The germline gives CDR1 MNHEY, CDR2 SVGAGI. J gave up 8 bases and V 6 bases, and 4 bases lay outside the gene matches. The CDR3 has 13 residues. CDR3 DNA sequence: TGTGCCAGCAGCGGGACAGGGAACGAAAAACTGTTTTTT. Translation: CASSGTGNEKLFF.

The chain uses TRBV6-5 and TRBJ1-2; D gene uncertain. Trimming stripped 4 bases from V and 7 bases from J, with 16 bases between. Germline V lookup: CDR1 MNHEY, CDR2 SVGAGI. CDR3 length equals 14 residues. The CDR3: CASSSPRFYSGYTF. The CDR3 bases are TGTGCCAGCAGTTCCCCCAGGTTTTACTCTGGCTACACCTTC.

V gene TRBV5-1 combines with J gene TRBJ1-2, with a weak D call TRBD1 (5 bases). V lost 4 bases, J lost 5 bases, and 12 bases lay in between. This CDR3 comprises 13 residues. Looked up from germline, CDR1 is SGHRS and CDR2 is YFSETQ. Here the CDR3 reads CASSGDGEYGYTF. The CDR3 DNA is TGCGCCAGCAGCGGGGACGGGGAGTATGGCTACACCTTC.